Each of the 12 T cell receptor beta chains below was sequenced from the same sample in a study of T cell responses to AZD1222 COVID-19 vaccine. Profiling relied on immunoSEQ multiplex PCR, and the TCRdb table lists in-frame clones only, not all of them. The sample records about 110,000 clones, 85% to 90% being singletons. Material: peripheral blood, obtained on day 0 of AZD1222 vaccination. Every receptor here comes from an adult in good health.

This rearrangement joins TRBV3-1 (or the pseudogene TRBV3-2) to TRBJ2-3; the match to TRBD2 covers 10 bases. The CDR3 is 16 amino acids. V shed 0 bases and J 7 bases; nucleotides not matched to a gene: 7. CDR1 and CDR2 from the germline V gene are LGHDT and YNNKEL (reference sequence). Here the CDR3 reads CASSQEVIAGGNTQYF. CDR3 in DNA: TGTGCCAGCAGCCAAGAGGTCATAGCGGGAGGCAATACGCAGTATTTT.

The chain carries TRBV1 and TRBJ1-2; the table's D call, TRBD1, was not checked against the DNA. TRBV1 is flagged as a pseudogene. The CDR3 runs 13 residues. In nucleotides, the CDR3 is TGCACCAGCCGCCCCACAGCTAACTATGGCTACACCTTC. Its protein is CTSRPTANYGYTF.

The V gene is TRBV3-1 (or the pseudogene TRBV3-2), the J gene TRBJ2-7; D is unresolved. V lost 1 base to trimming and J lost 5 bases, with 6 bases between them. There are 12 residues in the CDR3. Germline assignment: CDR1 LGHDT and CDR2 YNNKEL (reference sequence). The CDR3 DNA follows: TGTGCCAGCAGCCAAGGCCGGGACGAGCAGTACTTC. Its translation is CASSQGRDEQYF.

The chain links TRBV3-1 (or the pseudogene TRBV3-2) to TRBJ1-6; TRBD1 is a possible D gene (5 bases). This CDR3 contains 19 residues. V lost 0 bases and J lost 9, with 24 bases in between. Germline assignment: CDR1 LGHDT and CDR2 YNNKEL (reference sequence). The CDR3 region has the DNA TGTGCCAGCAGCCAAGATTACCCCGTGGGGCAGGCCCTAATTTCACCCCTCCACTTT. It encodes CASSQDYPVGQALISPLHF.

V and J are TRBV14 and TRBJ2-5; no reliable D call. V dropped 2 bases and J dropped 5 bases, with 9 bases sitting between them. Germline V lookup: CDR1 SGHDN, CDR2 FVKESK. This CDR3 spans 13 amino acids. The CDR3 sequence: CASSQFNKETQYF. For the CDR3, the DNA is TGTGCCAGCAGCCAATTTAATAAGGAGACCCAGTACTTC.

This clone showed up just a few times. The chain has TRBV4-1 and TRBJ2-2, with TRBD2 matching 10 bases. Germline CDR1 is MGHRA and CDR2 is YSYEKL. Trimming took 4 bases from V and 5 from J; bases not matched to a gene: 7. The CDR3 sequence is 16 residues long. In DNA form, the CDR3 reads TGCGCCAGCAGCCCTAGCGGGAGAAGGGGGACCGGGGAGCTGTTTTTT. It encodes CASSPSGRRGTGELFF.

The V and J genes are TRBV19 and TRBJ2-7; D may be TRBD2 (5 bases). V was trimmed by 5 bases and J by 3 bases, leaving 11 bases between them. The CDR3 consists of 13 residues. CDR1 is LNHDA, CDR2 SQIVND, per germline (reference sequence). The CDR3 DNA follows: TGTGCCAGTAGTCTAATAGCGAGCTACGAGCAGTACTTC. Residues: CASSLIASYEQYF.

The V and J genes are TRBV14 and TRBJ2-1; TRBD2 matches at 11 bases. V was clipped by 2 bases and J by 7 bases; unmatched bases: 10. CDR1 SGHDN and CDR2 FVKESK come from the germline V gene. CDR3 size: 17 residues. DNA of the CDR3: TGTGCCAGCAGCCAATTAGCGGGAGGGGGAAGGGAAAATGAGCAGTTCTTC. This codes for CASSQLAGGGRENEQFF.

The chain joins TRBV28 to TRBJ2-1; TRBD2 matches 9 bases. The CDR3 has 16 amino acids. The germline V gene has CDR1 MDHEN and CDR2 SYDVKM. Germline trimming cut 7 bases from V and 9 bases from J; bases unmatched to any gene: 16. CDR3 in amino acids: CASITSRLAVSGEQFF. As DNA, the CDR3 is TGTGCCAGCATCACGTCCCGACTAGCGGTGAGCGGTGAGCAGTTCTTC.

The rearrangement uses TRBV2 and TRBJ1-5; TRBD1 matches at 7 bases. Per the germline V gene, CDR1 is SNHLY and CDR2 is FYNNEI. Trimming removed 7 bases from V and 2 bases from J; junction bases left unmatched: 2. There are 13 residues in the CDR3. CDR3 in amino acids: CASTGGRNQPQHF. For the CDR3, the DNA is TGTGCCAGCACAGGGGGACGCAATCAGCCCCAGCATTTT. Supplemented by reference TRBV2 and TRBJ1-5, the full variable domain reads EPEVTQTPSHQVTQMGQEVILRCVPISNHLYFYWYRQILGQKVEFLVSFYNNEISEKSEIFDDQFSVERPDGSNFTLKIRSTKLEDSAMYFCASTGGRNQPQHFGDGTRLSIL.

The chain has TRBV19 and TRBJ2-3, with D possibly being TRBD2 (7 bases). The CDR3 runs to 14 residues. V gave up 7 bases and J gave up 3 bases, with 14 bases separating them. The germline V gene has CDR1 LNHDA and CDR2 SQIVND (reference sequence). The CDR3 bases are TGTGCCAGTACCGGGGGGCCGGGGACAGATACGCAGTATTTT. This translates into CASTGGPGTDTQYF.

The CDR3 DNA reads as TGTGCCACCAGCAGGGCGGGGGCTAATGAAAAACTGTTTTTT. It is translated as CATSRAGANEKLFF. The V call is TRBV15, the J call TRBJ1-4; perhaps TRBD1 as D (5 bases). V was shortened by 3 bases and J by 3 bases, with 8 bases between the two germline ends. Germline CDR1 LNHNV, CDR2 YYDKDF (reference sequence). The CDR3 loop spans 14 amino acids.